This T cell receptor (beta chain) was identified in a study of T cell responses to AZD1222 COVID-19 vaccine. General study results and limits: Variant regions that are unmutated are reportedly the target of nearly half of spike-specific TCRs. Just a handful of AZD1222 recipients were seropositive at baseline.

The table came from immunoSEQ multiplex PCR; TCRdb's copy has only in-frame clones and leaves some out. The top ten hold approximately 5% of the sample, which has 95,000 to 150,000 clones, 85% to 95% seen once. Combined were second doses at about 4 or about 12 weeks. As regards this clone: Its matching antigen is unknown.

The CDR3 sequence is 16 residues long. Trimming took 3 bases from V and 8 from J; bases not matched to a gene: 12. The germline gives CDR1 KGHSH, CDR2 LQKENI. The rearrangement links TRBV18 to TRBJ1-1, with TRBD1 identical over 10 bases. This sequence was found in an adult who received the AZD1222 COVID-19 vaccine. Sample: peripheral blood, taken 28 days after the second AZD1222 dose. CDR3 in DNA: TGTGCCAGCTCACCCCAAAATGTGCGGGACAGGGGCGAAGCTTTCTTT. Translating gives CASSPQNVRDRGEAFF.